The 20 T cell receptor beta chains reported below all come from one sample, sequenced in a study of identical twins. TCRdb used MiXCR to reprocess the 5' RACE reads, holding one entry per CDR3 protein. Here the sample spans hundreds of thousands of distinct CDR3 sequences, 15% to 20% being singletons. In addition, the sample was reused for a study of T cells expressing NK-cell markers.

Sequenced sample: PBMCs. The receptors stem from a woman aged 18-29 years in good health.

This clonotype was seen only a few times. This chain joins TRBV20-1 and TRBJ2-3, with TRBD1 identical over 8 bases. The germline V gene encodes CDR1 DFQATT and CDR2 SNEGSKA (reference sequence). The CDR3 covers 16 residues. V lost 0 bases to trimming and J lost 6 bases; unmatched junction nucleotides: 11. The CDR3 DNA reads TGCAGTGCTAGAGATAGGACAGGGCGAGGGATGGATACGCAGTATTTT. Its translation is CSARDRTGRGMDTQYF.

This clonotype was counted a few times. CDR3: CASSLALPSRDEQYF. CDR3 bases: TGCGCCAGCAGCTTGGCCCTTCCAAGCCGGGACGAGCAGTACTTC. V is TRBV5-1 and J is TRBJ2-7, with D unresolved. Trimming left V 0 bases short and J 5 bases short, with 15 bases between. The CDR3 has 15 residues. Germline V gene data show CDR1 as SGHRS and CDR2 as YFSETQ.

This clonotype was picked up a small number of times. The V gene is TRBV5-1, the J gene TRBJ2-3; D is perhaps TRBD2 (6 bases). Trimming left V 4 bases short and J 0 bases short, with 9 bases between. Germline CDR1 SGHRS, CDR2 YFSETQ. The CDR3 spans 14 residues. The CDR3 coding sequence is TGCGCCAGCAGCGACGGGACTAGCACAGATACGCAGTATTTT. Its translation is CASSDGTSTDTQYF.

V and J are TRBV14 and TRBJ2-3; no reliable D call. CDR1 and CDR2 from the germline V gene are SGHDN and FVKESK. This CDR3 has 17 amino acids. V lost 3 bases and J 4 bases, leaving 20 bases between the germline ends. CDR3 amino acids: CASSQMSGRPRPDTQYF. The CDR3 nucleotides are TGTGCCAGCAGCCAGATGTCCGGACGTCCCCGCCCAGATACGCAGTATTTT.

The chain links TRBV7-2 to TRBJ2-7; 7 bases are a match to TRBD2. CDR1 SGHTA and CDR2 FQGNSA come from the germline V gene. The CDR3 is 14 residues long. The V segment lost 5 bases and the J segment 4 bases; nucleotides outside the gene matches: 8. CDR3 sequence reads: CASSPPSGIYEQYF. CDR3 nucleotides: TGTGCCAGCAGCCCTCCTAGCGGTATATACGAGCAGTACTTC.

The V and J genes are TRBV6-5 and TRBJ1-2; no clear D gene. Germline CDR1 and CDR2: MNHEY and SVGAGI. The CDR3 has 16 amino acids. Deletions cut 5 bases from V and 0 bases from J, with 16 bases between. CDR3 amino acids: CASSNGPLAANYGYTF. CDR3 sequence (DNA): TGTGCCAGCAGTAACGGCCCCCTCGCAGCTAACTATGGCTACACCTTC.

This chain connects TRBV5-5 to TRBJ2-3; possible D gene TRBD2, 5 bases. The V and J ends lost 4 bases and 7 bases respectively, with 13 bases between them. Germline V gene sequence: CDR1 SGHKS, CDR2 YYEKEE (reference sequence). The CDR3 is made up of 13 amino acids. CDR3 sequence reads: CASSTAPSYTQYF. CDR3 DNA: TGTGCCAGCAGCACCGCCCCTAGCTATACGCAGTATTTT.

This clonotype was picked up a small number of times. The chain combines TRBV5-1 with TRBJ2-7; weak D call: TRBD2 (5 bases). Looked up from germline, CDR1 is SGHRS and CDR2 is YFSETQ. CDR3 size: 13 residues. V dropped 2 bases and J dropped 3 bases, with 9 bases sitting between them. In DNA, the CDR3 is TGCGCCAGCAGCTTCCGGGAAAACTACGAGCAGTACTTC. This encodes CASSFRENYEQYF.

This clonotype was recorded a few times. This sequence joins TRBV20-1 and TRBJ2-1; 9 positions match TRBD2. With 0 bases clipped from V and 6 bases from J, the junction kept 9 bases outside the gene matches. The CDR3 length is 16 residues. Germline V gene data show CDR1 as DFQATT and CDR2 as SNEGSKA (reference sequence). This CDR3 is CSARDLIAGAINEQFF. CDR3 sequence (DNA): TGCAGTGCTAGAGATCTAATAGCGGGAGCGATCAATGAGCAGTTCTTC.

The rearrangement links TRBV4-2 to TRBJ2-2, with 7 bases aligning to TRBD1. The V gene end was trimmed by 3 bases and the J gene end by 5 bases; junction bases not matched to a gene: 6. The CDR3 loop spans 15 amino acids. The germline V gene encodes CDR1 LGHNA and CDR2 YNFKEQ. The CDR3 reads CASSHYRGRTGELFF. CDR3 sequence (DNA): TGTGCCAGCAGCCACTACAGGGGTAGGACCGGGGAGCTGTTTTTT.

Concerning this clonotype: This may come from a read error, since a much larger clone is one base off. The chain joins TRBV6-8 to TRBJ1-1; D gene uncertain. V lost 2 bases to trimming and J lost 4 bases, with 2 bases between them. Germline values: CDR1 MNHGY, CDR2 SAAAGT. This CDR3 is built from 11 residues. CDR3 loop: CASSYVTEAFF. CDR3 coding DNA: TGTGCCAGCAGTTACGTCACTGAAGCTTTCTTT.

The chain employs TRBV6-2 or TRBV6-3 and TRBJ1-2; no firm D call. Per the germline V gene, CDR1 is MNHEY and CDR2 is SVGEGT. This CDR3 contains 11 residues. Trimming left V 3 bases short and J 7 bases short, with 6 bases between. The CDR3 region is CASSYRFGYTF. CDR3 DNA sequence: TGTGCCAGCAGTTATCGGTTTGGCTACACCTTC.

This clonotype was recorded once. V gene TRBV20-1 combines with J gene TRBJ2-3; TRBD1 agrees at 9 bases. Losses at the gene ends were 3 bases for V and 6 bases for J; bases not matched to a gene: 10. Per the germline V gene, CDR1 is DFQATT and CDR2 is SNEGSKA (reference sequence). The CDR3 sequence is 15 residues long. The CDR3 here is CSASAPGQGADTQYF. The CDR3 DNA reads TGCAGTGCTAGCGCTCCGGGACAGGGTGCTGATACGCAGTATTTT.

The chain employs TRBV18 and TRBJ2-1; D not resolved. CDR3 length: 14 amino acids. The V gene's germline CDR1 is KGHSH and CDR2 LQKENI. The ends were cut back, 0 bases at V and 5 bases at J, with 8 bases in the middle. CDR3 residues: CASSPPSPNNEQFF. The CDR3 DNA follows: TGTGCCAGCTCACCACCGTCCCCTAACAATGAGCAGTTCTTC.

This clonotype was recorded a few times. The V and J genes are TRBV30 and TRBJ2-4; D gene ambiguous. The CDR3 contains 14 residues. V lost 5 bases and J 2 bases, leaving 13 bases between the germline ends. CDR1 and CDR2 (germline): GTSNPN, SVGIG (reference sequence). The CDR3 sequence is CAWGRVDSKNIQYF. In DNA form, the CDR3 reads TGTGCCTGGGGTCGGGTCGACTCCAAAAACATTCAGTACTTC.

The sample holds a few counts of this clonotype. This chain joins TRBV20-1 and TRBJ2-7; D gene ambiguous. The CDR3 length is 12 residues. Germline loops: CDR1 DFQATT, CDR2 SNEGSKA (reference sequence). V lost 6 bases and J 6 bases, leaving 15 bases between the germline ends. The CDR3 spells CSAFRSMGEQYF. As DNA, the CDR3 is TGCAGTGCGTTCAGGAGTATGGGCGAGCAGTACTTC.

This clonotype showed up just once. DNA of the CDR3: TGTGCCAGCAGTTCGCAGAGCTTGGAGCAGTACTTC. Encoded protein: CASSSQSLEQYF. The chain links TRBV6-2 or TRBV6-3 to TRBJ2-7; unclear D gene. From germline, CDR1 is MNHEY and CDR2 SVGEGT. Trimming stripped 4 bases from V and 7 bases from J, with 11 bases between. This CDR3 contains 12 residues.

This clonotype was seen more than once but under ten times. The rearrangement uses TRBV25-1 and TRBJ1-2; 7 positions agree with TRBD1. Trimming at V came to 6 bases and at J to 1 base, leaving 5 bases not matched to a gene. In germline, CDR1 is MGHDK, CDR2 SYGVNS. CDR3 length equals 14 residues. The CDR3 DNA reads as TGTGCCAGCAGGGAGGGGGCAAATAACTATGGCTACACCTTC. Translated, it gives CASREGANNYGYTF.

The chain combines TRBV10-3 with TRBJ2-5; D not certain. Germline V gene sequence: CDR1 ENHRY, CDR2 SYGVKD. V dropped 4 bases and J dropped 5 bases, with 8 bases sitting between them. The CDR3 length is 12 residues. This CDR3 reads CAISGTRETQYF. DNA of the CDR3: TGTGCCATCAGTGGAACCAGGGAGACCCAGTACTTC.

J is TRBJ1-1 and V is TRBV29-1, with a weak D call TRBD1 (5 bases). V was shortened by 7 bases and J by 0 bases, with 12 bases between the two germline ends. The CDR3 has 13 residues. CDR1 SQVTM and CDR2 ANQGSEA come from the germline V gene. The CDR3 nucleotides are TGCAGCGCCTACAGGCATTTGAACACTGAAGCTTTCTTT. Translation: CSAYRHLNTEAFF.